A single sample is the source of the 30 T cell receptor beta chains below, sequenced in a study of cytomegalovirus exposure and HLA in healthy donors. The table came from immunoSEQ multiplex PCR; TCRdb's copy has only in-frame clones and leaves some out. The data hold around 180,000 clones, with around 84% observed a single time. Sequencing was done on a sample of PBMCs. All receptors come from a man younger than 35 in good health and CMV-seropositive.

The chain couples TRBV6-5 to TRBJ2-1; TRBD2 aligns across 9 bases. The V gene end was trimmed by 5 bases and the J gene end by 8 bases; junction bases not matched to a gene: 10. The CDR3 is 15 amino acids. Per germline, CDR1 MNHEY and CDR2 SVGAGI. CDR3 sequence: CASSNPGLAADEQFF. The CDR3 DNA reads as TGTGCCAGCAGTAACCCGGGACTAGCTGCCGATGAGCAGTTCTTC.

This sequence joins TRBV11-1 and TRBJ2-7, with 10 nucleotides matching TRBD1. Unmatched junction bases numbered 0, after V lost 1 base and J lost 3 bases. Looked up from germline, CDR1 is SGHAT and CDR2 is FQDESV (reference sequence). The CDR3 has 14 residues. CDR3 residues: CASSLGTGGYEQYF. The DNA of the CDR3 is TGTGCCAGCAGCTTAGGGACAGGGGGCTACGAGCAGTACTTC.

The V gene is TRBV7-2, the J gene TRBJ1-1, with 7 nucleotides matching TRBD1. The CDR3 spans 13 residues. From germline, CDR1 is SGHTA and CDR2 FQGNSA. V gave up 4 bases and J gave up 7 bases; unmatched junction bases: 6. The CDR3 loop is CASSSRQGGEAFF. CDR3 coding DNA: TGTGCCAGCAGCTCCCGACAGGGAGGTGAAGCTTTCTTT. Variable domain in full (rest from reference TRBV7-2 and TRBJ1-1): GAGVSQSPSNKVTEKGKDVELRCDPISGHTALYWYRQSLGQGLEFLIYFQGNSAPDKSGLPSDRFSAERTGGSVSTLTIQRTQQEDSAVYLCASSSRQGGEAFFGQGTRLTVV.

The rearrangement joins TRBV5-4 to TRBJ1-1, with D unclear. V dropped 3 bases and J dropped 2 bases, with 14 bases sitting between them. CDR3 length: 15 residues. Germline values: CDR1 SGHNT, CDR2 YYREEE (reference sequence). The CDR3 loop reads CASSSNLNSNTEAFF. Here the CDR3 DNA reads TGTGCCAGCAGCTCTAACCTTAATAGTAACACTGAAGCTTTCTTT.

J is TRBJ2-7 and V is TRBV29-1, with a tentative D call TRBD1 (6 bases). V dropped 7 bases and J dropped 5 bases, with 15 bases sitting between them. CDR1 is SQVTM, CDR2 ANQGSEA, per germline. The CDR3 runs 12 residues. The CDR3, as DNA: TGCAGCGGTGGGGACAATATCAACGAGCAGTACTTC. Protein product: CSGGDNINEQYF.

The rearrangement uses TRBV6-5 and TRBJ2-3; 8 bases line up with TRBD2. Germline CDR1 is MNHEY and CDR2 is SVGAGI. V shed 2 bases, J shed 2 bases, and the junction held 0 bases outside the gene matches. CDR3 length: 14 residues. CDR3 nucleotides: TGTGCCAGCAGTTACGGACTAGCCACAGATACGCAGTATTTT. It encodes CASSYGLATDTQYF.

This chain joins TRBV5-1 and TRBJ2-3; 8 nucleotides agree with TRBD2. Germline V gene lookup returns CDR1 SGHRS and CDR2 YFSETQ. The J segment lost 4 bases and the V segment lost 0 bases, leaving 10 bases of the junction unmatched. The CDR3 spans 17 residues. This chain's CDR3 is CASSLGTSRSGADTQYF. The CDR3 nucleotides read TGCGCCAGCAGCTTGGGGACTAGCCGTTCCGGGGCAGATACGCAGTATTTT.

The rearrangement links TRBV28 to TRBJ1-2, with D possibly matching TRBD1 (5 bases). V was trimmed by 4 bases and J by 3 bases, leaving 15 bases between them. Germline V lookup: CDR1 MDHEN, CDR2 SYDVKM. The CDR3 contains 15 residues. CDR3 nucleotide sequence: TGTGCCAGCAGTTCTGGACGTTCAGGGTACTATGGCTACACCTTC. It specifies CASSSGRSGYYGYTF.

This clone has a handful of counts. V is TRBV29-1 and J is TRBJ1-2; tentative D call: TRBD1 (6 bases). Trimming pared 4 bases from V and 4 bases from J, leaving 13 bases between. Per the germline V gene, CDR1 is SQVTM and CDR2 is ANQGSEA. There are 13 residues in the CDR3. The CDR3 loop is CSVAAGASYGYTF. The CDR3 DNA sequence: TGCAGCGTTGCGGCAGGGGCTAGCTATGGCTACACCTTC.

The rearrangement uses TRBV27 and TRBJ2-1, with 14 bases identical to TRBD2. The V segment lost 2 bases and the J segment 15 bases; nucleotides outside the gene matches: 12. From germline, CDR1 is MNHEY and CDR2 SMNVEV (reference sequence). The CDR3 runs 16 residues. The CDR3 sequence: CASSLVTSGRAALPFF. CDR3 coding DNA: TGTGCCAGCAGTTTAGTGACTAGCGGGAGGGCCGCCCTGCCGTTCTTC.

This clone has more than one count but fewer than ten. The rearrangement joins TRBV19 to TRBJ2-7; D not certain. The germline V and J ends were trimmed by 3 bases and 2 bases, with 11 bases remaining between them. The CDR3 loop spans 14 amino acids. In germline, CDR1 is LNHDA, CDR2 SQIVND (reference sequence). The chain's CDR3 is CASSIQLGPYEQYF. For the CDR3, the DNA is TGTGCCAGTAGTATCCAGCTAGGTCCCTACGAGCAGTACTTC.

This clone appeared a few times. The gene calls are TRBV28 and TRBJ2-7; 11 nucleotides match TRBD1. From germline, CDR1 is MDHEN and CDR2 SYDVKM. The CDR3 contains 14 residues. V lost 6 bases, J lost 6 bases, and 7 bases stayed unmatched. The CDR3 nucleotides read TGTGCCAGCAGGGCGGGGACAGGGGGGACCGAGCAGTACTTC. Its translation: CASRAGTGGTEQYF.

The rearrangement uses TRBV5-1 and TRBJ2-7, with TRBD2 identical over 7 bases. This CDR3 contains 15 residues. Germline V lookup: CDR1 SGHRS, CDR2 YFSETQ. Trimming cost V 6 bases and J 6 bases; bases outside gene matches: 15. The DNA of the CDR3 is TGCGCCAGCAACTATTTCGGGGCGGGAGAGGGCGAGCAGTACTTC. Translated: CASNYFGAGEGEQYF.

The V and J genes are TRBV6-6 and TRBJ2-2, with TRBD1 matching over 10 bases. The CDR3 extends over 15 amino acids. V was pared by 7 bases and J by 5 bases, with 7 bases of the junction left unmatched. CDR1 MNHNY and CDR2 SVGAGI come from the germline V gene (reference sequence). CDR3 coding DNA: TGTGCCAGCACGCGGACAGGGGGAAAAACCGGGGAGCTGTTTTTT. Encoded protein: CASTRTGGKTGELFF.

The chain's CDR3 is CASSSGDRGYSNQPQHF. The DNA for the CDR3 is TGTGCCAGCAGCTCCGGGGACAGGGGCTATAGCAATCAGCCCCAGCATTTT. The V call is TRBV7-8, the J call TRBJ1-5; TRBD1 aligns across 10 bases. Germline values: CDR1 SGHVS, CDR2 FQNEAQ. The CDR3 consists of 17 residues. Trimming removed 4 bases from V and 0 bases from J; junction bases left unmatched: 6.

This clone was seen only once. The J gene is TRBJ2-7, the V gene TRBV6-6; 8 bases align to TRBD2. V shed 8 bases and J 2 bases; nucleotides not matched to a gene: 8. CDR3 length equals 14 residues. The germline gives CDR1 MNHNY, CDR2 SVGAGI (reference sequence). The CDR3, as DNA: TGTGCCAGCGGCGACCTAGCGGGTGCCTACGAGCAGTACTTC. Its protein product is CASGDLAGAYEQYF.

The chain couples TRBV5-1 to TRBJ2-5; D may be TRBD2 (5 bases). Germline CDR1 is SGHRS and CDR2 is YFSETQ. The CDR3 is 14 amino acids. V lost 4 bases and J 4 bases, leaving 14 bases between the germline ends. CDR3 loop: CASSPRRGAETQYF. DNA of the CDR3: TGCGCCAGCAGCCCGCGCCGGGGTGCAGAGACCCAGTACTTC.

The rearrangement joins TRBV4-1 to TRBJ2-3; tentative D call: TRBD2 (6 bases). The CDR3 runs 15 residues. Germline assignment: CDR1 MGHRA and CDR2 YSYEKL. Trimming left V 2 bases short and J 0 bases short, with 9 bases between. CDR3: CASSQLATSTDTQYF. The CDR3 nucleotides are TGCGCCAGCAGCCAACTAGCGACCAGCACAGATACGCAGTATTTT.

CDR3 sequence: CASSQGLSPGELFF. In DNA, the CDR3 is TGTGCCAGCAGCCAAGGGCTCTCCCCCGGGGAGCTGTTTTTT. The rearrangement links TRBV4-2 to TRBJ2-2; D unclear. Germline lookup yields CDR1 LGHNA and CDR2 YNFKEQ. V dropped 1 base and J dropped 6 bases, with 9 bases sitting between them. The CDR3 runs 14 residues.

This sequence joins TRBV2 and TRBJ2-2; 8 positions agree with TRBD1. After removal of 3 bases from V and 4 bases from J, the junction contained 4 bases not matched to a gene. The CDR3 is 15 residues long. The germline V gene encodes CDR1 SNHLY and CDR2 FYNNEI. This CDR3 is CASSDTGGLTGELFF. The CDR3 DNA follows: TGTGCCAGCAGTGACACAGGGGGTCTCACCGGGGAGCTGTTTTTT. The whole variable domain, filled in from reference TRBV2 and TRBJ2-2, reads EPEVTQTPSHQVTQMGQEVILRCVPISNHLYFYWYRQILGQKVEFLVSFYNNEISEKSEIFDDQFSVERPDGSNFTLKIRSTKLEDSAMYFCASSDTGGLTGELFFGEGSRLTVL.

The chain carries TRBV19 and TRBJ1-1; 8 nucleotides line up with TRBD1. V lost 4 bases, J lost 0 bases, and 4 bases stayed unmatched. This CDR3 has 15 residues. Germline V gives CDR1 LNHDA, CDR2 SQIVND (reference sequence). The CDR3 loop is CASSKQGVLNTEAFF. CDR3 DNA: TGTGCCAGTAGTAAACAGGGGGTCCTGAACACTGAAGCTTTCTTT. The full variable domain, completed using reference TRBV19 and TRBJ1-1, is DGGITQSPKYLFRKEGQNVTLSCEQNLNHDAMYWYRQDPGQGLRLIYYSQIVNDFQKGDIAEGYSVSREKKESFPLTVTSAQKNPTAFYLCASSKQGVLNTEAFFGQGTRLTVV.

V gene TRBV30 combines with J gene TRBJ2-1; D is ambiguous. The CDR3 is 11 residues long. In germline, CDR1 is GTSNPN, CDR2 SVGIG (reference sequence). V was clipped by 2 bases and J by 6 bases, with 5 bases between them. The CDR3 spells CAWSWANEQFF. CDR3 DNA: TGTGCCTGGAGTTGGGCCAATGAGCAGTTCTTC.

This clone came up a few times. This rearrangement joins TRBV6-5 to TRBJ2-7; 9 bases are a match to TRBD1. The germline gives CDR1 MNHEY, CDR2 SVGAGI. J gave up 6 bases and V 6 bases, and 9 bases lay outside the gene matches. This CDR3 has 14 amino acids. Here the CDR3 reads CASSPGTGWVEQYF. CDR3 DNA sequence: TGTGCCAGCAGCCCGGGGACAGGGTGGGTCGAGCAGTACTTC.

The chain uses TRBV7-2 and TRBJ2-7; D is ambiguous. CDR1 is SGHTA and CDR2 is FQGNSA in the germline V gene. Trimming pared 1 base from V and 10 bases from J, leaving 8 bases between. The CDR3 contains 11 residues. This CDR3 is CASSLVGIQYF. The CDR3 DNA follows: TGTGCCAGCAGCTTAGTCGGTATCCAGTACTTC.

This clone is a singleton in its sample. Written as DNA, the CDR3 is TGTGCCACCAGCAGGGCAGTCCCCACTGAAGCTTTCTTT. As protein: CATSRAVPTEAFF. The chain combines TRBV15 with TRBJ1-1; D gene unclear. There are 13 residues in the CDR3. V dropped 3 bases and J dropped 4 bases, with 9 bases sitting between them. Germline V gene data show CDR1 as LNHNV and CDR2 as YYDKDF (reference sequence).

The gene calls are TRBV14 and TRBJ2-5; TRBD2 matches 7 bases. CDR1 and CDR2 (germline): SGHDN, FVKESK. This CDR3 has 17 residues. V lost 4 bases, J lost 5 bases, and 16 bases stayed unmatched. The CDR3 is CASSPALHAGVRETQYF. CDR3 nucleotides: TGTGCCAGCAGCCCGGCATTGCACGCGGGAGTTAGGGAGACCCAGTACTTC.

The CDR3 spells CASSKHREPLAKNIQYF. CDR3 DNA sequence: TGTGCCAGCAGCAAACATAGGGAGCCCCTAGCCAAAAACATTCAGTACTTC. This chain connects TRBV21-1 to TRBJ2-4; no check of the table's D call, TRBD2, against the DNA was made. TRBV21-1 counts as a pseudogene. This CDR3 comprises 17 residues.

V and J are TRBV7-9 and TRBJ2-2, with TRBD2 identical over 10 bases. The CDR3 covers 19 residues. The junction had 13 bases not matched to a gene; V was cut back by 3 bases and J by 3 bases. The germline V gene encodes CDR1 SEHNR and CDR2 FQNEAQ (reference sequence). The CDR3 DNA sequence: TGTGCCAGCAGCTTGGGGGGCTCGGTAGCGGGAGGCCACACCGGGGAGCTGTTTTTT. Translated, it gives CASSLGGSVAGGHTGELFF. The whole variable domain, filled in from reference TRBV7-9 and TRBJ2-2, reads DTGVSQNPRHKITKRGQNVTFRCDPISEHNRLYWYRQTLGQGPEFLTYFQNEAQLEKSRLLSDRFSAERPKGSFSTLEIQRTEQGDSAMYLCASSLGGSVAGGHTGELFFGEGSRLTVL.

The chain links TRBV6-1 to TRBJ2-3; weak D call: TRBD2 (6 bases). The ends were cut back, 4 bases at V and 5 bases at J, with 10 bases in the middle. Germline CDR1 is MNHNS and CDR2 is SASEGT. The CDR3 runs to 13 residues. CDR3 in amino acids: CASSAGEVDTQYF. The DNA of the CDR3 is TGTGCCAGCAGTGCGGGAGAGGTAGATACGCAGTATTTT.

This clone is a singleton in its sample. The J gene is TRBJ2-7, the V gene TRBV2; 11 nucleotides line up with TRBD2. Trimming cost V 10 bases and J 4 bases; bases outside gene matches: 6. Germline V lookup: CDR1 SNHLY, CDR2 FYNNEI. This CDR3 is 13 amino acids long. Here the CDR3 DNA reads TGTGCCATTGTCGGGACTAGCGGTTACGAGCAGTACTTC. This encodes CAIVGTSGYEQYF.